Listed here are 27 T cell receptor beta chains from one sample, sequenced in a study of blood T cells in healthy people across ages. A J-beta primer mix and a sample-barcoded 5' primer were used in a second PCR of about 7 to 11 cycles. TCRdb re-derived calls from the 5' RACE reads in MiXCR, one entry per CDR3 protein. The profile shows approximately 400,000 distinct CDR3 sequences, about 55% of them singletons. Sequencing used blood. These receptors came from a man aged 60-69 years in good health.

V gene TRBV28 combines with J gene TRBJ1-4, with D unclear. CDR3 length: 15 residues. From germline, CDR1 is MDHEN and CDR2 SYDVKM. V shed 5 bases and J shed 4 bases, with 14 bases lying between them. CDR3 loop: CASSKRTKGNEKLFF. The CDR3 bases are TGTGCCAGCAGTAAAAGGACCAAGGGTAATGAAAAACTGTTTTTT.

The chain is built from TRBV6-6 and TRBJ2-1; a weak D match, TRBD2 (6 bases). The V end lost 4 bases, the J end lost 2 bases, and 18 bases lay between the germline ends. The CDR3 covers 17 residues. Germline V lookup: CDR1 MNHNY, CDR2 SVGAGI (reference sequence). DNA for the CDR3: TGTGCCAGCAGTTCCCCTTTGAGGCGGGGTACCTACAATGAGCAGTTCTTC. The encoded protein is CASSSPLRRGTYNEQFF.

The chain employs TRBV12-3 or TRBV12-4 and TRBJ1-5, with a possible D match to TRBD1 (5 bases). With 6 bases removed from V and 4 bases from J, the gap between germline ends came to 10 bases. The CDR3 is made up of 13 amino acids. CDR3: CASRPGGNQPQHF. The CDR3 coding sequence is TGTGCCAGCAGGCCGGGGGGTAATCAGCCCCAGCATTTT.

The CDR3 bases are TGTGCCAGCAGCTCGTCCGGGACCGCCAACACTGAAGCTTTCTTT. Its protein product is CASSSSGTANTEAFF. The chain joins TRBV11-2 to TRBJ1-1; TRBD1 might be the D (5 bases). Trimming stripped 4 bases from V and 2 bases from J, with 14 bases between. The germline V gene has CDR1 SGHAT and CDR2 FQNNGV. The CDR3 sequence is 15 residues long.

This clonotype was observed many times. CDR3 sequence reads: CASSTSGTLHF. In DNA form, the CDR3 reads TGTGCCAGCAGTACAAGTGGCACCCTCCACTTT. This chain links TRBV12-3 or TRBV12-4 with TRBJ1-6; D call uncertain. V lost 5 bases to trimming and J lost 14 bases, with 10 bases between them. There are 11 residues in the CDR3.

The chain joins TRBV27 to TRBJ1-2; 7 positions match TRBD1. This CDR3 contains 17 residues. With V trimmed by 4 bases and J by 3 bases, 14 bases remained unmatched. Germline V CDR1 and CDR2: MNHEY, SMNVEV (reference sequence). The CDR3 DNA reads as TGTGCCAGCAGTTATGAGGGGGCAGGATTGGTTGACTATGGCTACACCTTC. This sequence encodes CASSYEGAGLVDYGYTF.

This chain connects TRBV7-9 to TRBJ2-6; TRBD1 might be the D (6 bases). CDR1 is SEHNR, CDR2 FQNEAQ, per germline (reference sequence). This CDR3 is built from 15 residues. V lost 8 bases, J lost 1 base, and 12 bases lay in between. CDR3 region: CASAGRGSGANVLTF. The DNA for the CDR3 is TGTGCCAGCGCCGGCAGGGGTTCTGGGGCCAACGTCCTGACTTTC.

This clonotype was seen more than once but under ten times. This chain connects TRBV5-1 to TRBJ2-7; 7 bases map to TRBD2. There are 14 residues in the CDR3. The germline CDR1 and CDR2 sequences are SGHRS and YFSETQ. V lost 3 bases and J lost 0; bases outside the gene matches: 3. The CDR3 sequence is CASSSGGNSYEQYF. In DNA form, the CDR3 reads TGCGCCAGCAGCTCCGGGGGGAACTCCTACGAGCAGTACTTC.

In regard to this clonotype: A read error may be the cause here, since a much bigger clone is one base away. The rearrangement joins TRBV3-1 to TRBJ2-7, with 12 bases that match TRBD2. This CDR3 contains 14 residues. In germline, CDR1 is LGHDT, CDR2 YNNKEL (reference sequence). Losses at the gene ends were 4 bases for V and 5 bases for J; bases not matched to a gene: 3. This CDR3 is CASSPSGRADEQYF. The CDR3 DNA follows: TGTGCCAGCAGCCCTAGCGGGAGGGCCGACGAGCAGTACTTC.

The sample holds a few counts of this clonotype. CDR3 sequence reads: CASSAGGNYNEQFF. DNA for the CDR3: TGTGCCAGCAGTGCCGGGGGAAATTACAATGAGCAGTTCTTC. The chain couples TRBV25-1 to TRBJ2-1, with D tentatively TRBD2 (6 bases). Germline CDR1 MGHDK, CDR2 SYGVNS. With 4 bases removed from V and 4 bases from J, the gap between germline ends came to 11 bases. The CDR3 length is 14 residues.

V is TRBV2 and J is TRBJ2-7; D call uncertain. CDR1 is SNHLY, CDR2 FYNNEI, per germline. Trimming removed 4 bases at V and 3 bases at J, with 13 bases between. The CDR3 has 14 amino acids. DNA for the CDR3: TGTGCCAGCAGTGCAGACGGATCTCGCTACGAGCAGTACTTC. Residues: CASSADGSRYEQYF.

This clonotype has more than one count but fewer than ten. The CDR3 DNA sequence: TGTGCCAGCAGCCAAGGGGCGGGAGGCAATTTTGGGCAGTTCTTC. It specifies CASSQGAGGNFGQFF. V gene TRBV14 combines with J gene TRBJ2-1; 8 positions match TRBD2. The CDR3 sequence is 15 residues long. The germline V gene has CDR1 SGHDN and CDR2 FVKESK. V was pared by 1 base and J by 12 bases, with 11 bases of the junction left unmatched.

CDR3 protein: CASSQGGFPNEKLFF. CDR3 nucleotide sequence: TGTGCCAGCTCACAGGGGGGATTCCCTAATGAAAAACTGTTTTTT. The chain recombines TRBV18 with TRBJ1-4, with D possibly being TRBD1 (6 bases). Looked up from germline, CDR1 is KGHSH and CDR2 is LQKENI. V shed 4 bases and J shed 3 bases, with 12 bases lying between them. The CDR3 consists of 15 residues.

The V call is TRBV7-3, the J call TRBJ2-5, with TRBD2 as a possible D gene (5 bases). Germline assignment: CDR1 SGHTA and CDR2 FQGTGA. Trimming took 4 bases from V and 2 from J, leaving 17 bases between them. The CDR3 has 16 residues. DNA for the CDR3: TGTGCCAGCAGCTCCTCCGGGTCGGGGAGACAAGAGACCCAGTACTTC. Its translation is CASSSSGSGRQETQYF.

In DNA form, the CDR3 reads TGTGCCAGCAGTAACCCTTCGGGACAGAACCAAGAGACCCAGTACTTC. Translation gives CASSNPSGQNQETQYF. The rearrangement uses TRBV12-3 or TRBV12-4 and TRBJ2-5; 7 nucleotides line up with TRBD1. The J segment lost 0 bases and the V segment lost 5 bases, leaving 9 bases of the junction unmatched. CDR3 size: 16 residues.

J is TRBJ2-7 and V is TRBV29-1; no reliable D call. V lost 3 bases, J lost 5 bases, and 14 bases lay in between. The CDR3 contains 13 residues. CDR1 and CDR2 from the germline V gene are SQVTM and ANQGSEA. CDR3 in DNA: TGCAGCGTTGACGAGGCCCAAGGCCACGAGCAGTACTTC. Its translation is CSVDEAQGHEQYF.

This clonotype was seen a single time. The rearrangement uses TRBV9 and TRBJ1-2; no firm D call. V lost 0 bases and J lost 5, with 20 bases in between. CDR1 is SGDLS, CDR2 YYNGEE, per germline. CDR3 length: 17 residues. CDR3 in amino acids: CASSVGAQAPGKYGYTF. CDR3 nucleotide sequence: TGTGCCAGCAGCGTAGGGGCGCAGGCACCTGGGAAATATGGCTACACCTTC. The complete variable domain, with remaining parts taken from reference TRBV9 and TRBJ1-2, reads DSGVTQTPKHLITATGQRVTLRCSPRSGDLSVYWYQQSLDQGLQFLIQYYNGEERAKGNILERFSAQQFPDLHSELNLSSLELGDSALYFCASSVGAQAPGKYGYTFGSGTRLTVV.

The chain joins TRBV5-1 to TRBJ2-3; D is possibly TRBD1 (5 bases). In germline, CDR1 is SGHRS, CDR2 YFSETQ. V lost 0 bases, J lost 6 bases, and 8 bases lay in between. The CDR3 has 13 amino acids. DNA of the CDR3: TGCGCCAGCAGCTTGGGATACAGGGATACGCAGTATTTT. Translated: CASSLGYRDTQYF.

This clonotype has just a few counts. The CDR3 coding sequence is TGTGCCTGGAGTGGTTGGAGTCAATCCTACGAGCAGTACTTC. Encoded protein: CAWSGWSQSYEQYF. The J gene is TRBJ2-7, the V gene TRBV30; D is unclear. The ends were cut back, 1 base at V and 1 base at J, with 11 bases in the middle. Germline V gene data show CDR1 as GTSNPN and CDR2 as SVGIG (reference sequence). The CDR3 covers 14 residues.

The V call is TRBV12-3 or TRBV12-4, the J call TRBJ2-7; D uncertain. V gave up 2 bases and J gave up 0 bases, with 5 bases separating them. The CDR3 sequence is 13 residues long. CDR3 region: CASSLRSSYEQYF. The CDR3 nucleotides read TGTGCCAGCAGTTTACGGAGCTCCTACGAGCAGTACTTC.

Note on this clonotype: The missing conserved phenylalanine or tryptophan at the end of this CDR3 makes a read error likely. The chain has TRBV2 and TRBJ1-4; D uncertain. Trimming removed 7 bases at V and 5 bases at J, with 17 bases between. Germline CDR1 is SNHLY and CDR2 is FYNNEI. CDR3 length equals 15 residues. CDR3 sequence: CASTDPLGSNEKLFI. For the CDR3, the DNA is TGTGCCAGCACCGACCCCTTGGGGAGCAATGAAAAACTGTTTATT.

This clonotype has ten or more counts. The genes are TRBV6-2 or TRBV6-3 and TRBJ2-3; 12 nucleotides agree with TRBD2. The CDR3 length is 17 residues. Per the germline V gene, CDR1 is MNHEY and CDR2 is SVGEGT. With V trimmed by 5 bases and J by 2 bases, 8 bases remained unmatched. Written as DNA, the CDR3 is TGTGCCAGCAGTCCCCTTACTAGCGGGAGGACCACAGATACGCAGTATTTT. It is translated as CASSPLTSGRTTDTQYF.

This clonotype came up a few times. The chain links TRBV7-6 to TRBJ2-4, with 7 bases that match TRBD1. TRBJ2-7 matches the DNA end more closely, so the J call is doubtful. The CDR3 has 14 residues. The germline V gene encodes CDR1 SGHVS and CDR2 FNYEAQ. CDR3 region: CASSSPDRNYEQYF. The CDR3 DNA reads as TGTGCCAGCAGCTCACCGGACAGGAACTACGAGCAGTACTTC.

CDR3 nucleotides: TGTGCCAGCAGTGACAGGGGTGGGCACACTGAAGCTTTCTTT. Translating gives CASSDRGGHTEAFF. This chain uses TRBV25-1 with TRBJ1-1; perhaps TRBD1 as D (6 bases). The CDR3 consists of 14 residues. V shed 3 bases and J shed 3 bases, with 11 bases lying between them. Per the germline V gene, CDR1 is MGHDK and CDR2 is SYGVNS.

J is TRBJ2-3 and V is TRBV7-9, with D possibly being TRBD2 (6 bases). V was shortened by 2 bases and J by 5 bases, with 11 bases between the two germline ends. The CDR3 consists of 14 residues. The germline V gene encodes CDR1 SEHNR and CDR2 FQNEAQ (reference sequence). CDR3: CASSLNQGGDTQYF. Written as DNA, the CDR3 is TGTGCCAGCAGCTTAAACCAGGGAGGAGATACGCAGTATTTT.

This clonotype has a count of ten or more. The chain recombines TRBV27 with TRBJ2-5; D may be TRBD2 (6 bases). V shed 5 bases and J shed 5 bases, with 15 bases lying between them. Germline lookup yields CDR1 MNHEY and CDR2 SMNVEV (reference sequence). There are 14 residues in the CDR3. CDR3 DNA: TGTGCCAGCAGTGAGGGACGGAGGGTGGAGACCCAGTACTTC. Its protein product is CASSEGRRVETQYF.

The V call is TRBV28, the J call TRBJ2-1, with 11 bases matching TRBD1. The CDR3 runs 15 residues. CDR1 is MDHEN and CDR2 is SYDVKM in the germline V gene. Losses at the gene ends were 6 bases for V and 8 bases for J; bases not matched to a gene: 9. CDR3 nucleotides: TGTGCCAGCAGCCTCCCGGGACAGGGGGGGGATGAGCAGTTCTTC. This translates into CASSLPGQGGDEQFF.